This T cell receptor beta chain emerged from a study of cytomegalovirus exposure and HLA in healthy donors. Sequenced by immunoSEQ multiplex PCR; TCRdb stores in-frame clones only, minus some. Of 80,000 to 90,000 clones in the sample, around 96% were seen once. These donors were members of the approximately 110-subject validation cohort, a group separate from the roughly 670-subject first cohort. The CDR3 covers 15 residues. The germline V gene has CDR1 MNHEY and CDR2 SVGAGI. Unmatched junction bases numbered 6, after V lost 7 bases and J lost 7 bases. As to this clone: The target antigen is unknown.

Study findings and constraints: The finding came from a later analysis; first-cohort TCR clusters tended to co-occur in the roughly 110 validation repertoires. The authors enumerated over 150 TCR beta chains as linked to cytomegalovirus. The majority of TCR sequences were rare, yet some public TCRs appeared in many donors.

The receptor's source is a man aged 18 to 29 in good health and CMV-seronegative. The gene calls are TRBV6-5 and TRBJ2-1, with 14 bases identical to TRBD2. Sequencing used PBMCs. CDR3 residues: CASTQGTSGSNEQFF. The CDR3 nucleotides are TGTGCCAGCACACAGGGGACTAGCGGGAGTAATGAGCAGTTCTTC.